This T cell receptor (beta chain) was recovered during a study of immune evolution from preneoplasia to lung adenocarcinoma. Germline V gene lookup returns CDR1 MNHEY and CDR2 SVGAGI. J gave up 4 bases and V 2 bases, and 3 bases lay outside the gene matches. This CDR3 region has 14 residues. Using immunoSEQ multiplex PCR, the repertoire was profiled, and TCRdb retains in-frame clones only, with some absent. In the table there are several thousand clones, just under 80% of which are singletons. The sequenced sample consisted of FFPE adjacent normal lung tissue. The chain has TRBV6-5 and TRBJ2-7, with 9 positions matching TRBD1. This TCR derives from a person between 70 and 80 years old with lung adenocarcinoma. CDR3 bases: TGTGCCAGCAGTTACGGGACAGGGAAATACGAGCAGTACTTC. Translated, it gives CASSYGTGKYEQYF.